The rows below give T cell receptor beta chains drawn from one sample of a study of blood T cell repertoires in COVID-19. The repertoire was sequenced with immunoSEQ multiplex PCR; TCRdb's copy has only in-frame clones and lacks some. Of some 80,000 clones in the sample, 88% were seen once. The specimen was peripheral blood. The receptors shown here come from a human donor in a cohort sampled during active COVID-19. Both conserved end residues are part of each CDR3.

v_gene	j_gene	CDR3aa
TRBV3-1/TRBV3-2	TRBJ2-7	CASSLGLAGVLPYEQYF
TRBV6-5	TRBJ1-1	CASSADRGDTEAFF
TRBV21-1	TRBJ2-7	CASSKAKTGTGCFRPSYEQYF
TRBV6-5	TRBJ2-1	CASSYFATGYNEQFF
TRBV6-2/TRBV6-3	TRBJ1-2	CASSYSTGDRQYFNYGYTF
TRBV19	TRBJ2-7	CASSISAGRGYEQYF
TRBV28	TRBJ2-7	CASSHGQRSYEQYF
TRBV19	TRBJ2-3	CASSNRGSGGSADTQYF
TRBV4-1	TRBJ1-2	CASSQDPTGVYGYTF
TRBV27	TRBJ2-3	CASSVYGQGNTDTQYF
TRBV2	TRBJ2-7	CASGRDSILGQYF
TRBV4-1	TRBJ1-1	CASSQDLAGVGTEAFF
TRBV10-3	TRBJ1-2	CAISDRLSQTGGGYTF
TRBV5-1	TRBJ1-3	CASSFEGQFSGNTIYF
TRBV6-6	TRBJ2-7	CASSLFTSSYEQYF
TRBV4-1	TRBJ1-3	CASSLRVPGNTIYF
TRBV6-1	TRBJ1-4	CASSETGTSNEKLFF
TRBV3-1/TRBV3-2	TRBJ1-3	CASSQDLRGRGNTIYF
TRBV4-1	TRBJ2-1	CASSPLGRRHEQFF
TRBV9	TRBJ1-1	CASSGLGTGDTEAFF
TRBV11-3	TRBJ2-1	CASSLDPLKDGGNEQFF
TRBV2	TRBJ2-3	CASTPGRGGHKRDTQYF
TRBV5-1	TRBJ2-3	CASSLGDTTDTQYF
TRBV2	TRBJ1-6	CASISDRDRSPLHF
TRBV18	TRBJ1-2	CASSTDNNYGYTF
TRBV2	TRBJ2-2	CASSGTSGSRELFF
TRBV14	TRBJ1-5	CASSLYRGQPQHF
TRBV6-1	TRBJ2-7	CASSEVAQGGIYEQYF
TRBV18	TRBJ2-3	CASLHGTSGRDTDTQYF
TRBV11-2	TRBJ2-3	CASQRASGSRTDTQYF
TRBV6-2/TRBV6-3	TRBJ1-1	CASSPGQGDTEAFF
TRBV10-3	TRBJ2-7	CATASGQGAKSLAYEQYF
TRBV19	TRBJ1-5	CASSTRDREGQPQHF
TRBV2	TRBJ2-7	CASSLQGQGKGEQYF
TRBV18	TRBJ1-1	CASSPFLQGSNRDEAFF
TRBV29-1	TRBJ1-4	CSVVETTNEKLFF
TRBV6-5	TRBJ2-1	CASSYSIGGSYNEQFF
TRBV18	TRBJ1-4	CASSPDSKLFF
TRBV29-1	TRBJ2-2	CSYQGLGTGELFF
TRBV25-1	TRBJ1-4	CASSEWVQDEKLFF
TRBV7-2	TRBJ2-3	CASSFSGDTQYF
TRBV3-1/TRBV3-2	TRBJ1-2	CASSLTGTNYGYTF
TRBV6-5	TRBJ2-1	CASGSSGYNEQFF
TRBV5-4	TRBJ2-7	CASRSDRGFGEQYF
TRBV5-3	TRBJ2-2	CARSLEASGSRNTGELFF
TRBV20-1	TRBJ1-1	CSAPGYTEAFF